This T cell receptor beta chain emerged from a study of Ad26.COV2.S vaccination and SARS-CoV-2 variants. Overall study results and limits: Placebo recipients and vaccine recipients were similar in non-spike TCR breadth. Once vaccination had occurred, spike-specific CD8+ and CD4+ T cell responses reportedly showed substantial breadth. Total T cell responses, in the TCR breadth and depth analyses, may have been underestimated.

The protocol was immunoSEQ multiplex PCR, while the TCRdb copy is restricted to in-frame clones and leaves out a portion. This table holds roughly 380,000 clones, roughly nine tenths found once. The ends were cut back, 0 bases at V and 5 bases at J, with 11 bases in the middle. Germline V gene sequence: CDR1 SGHNT, CDR2 YYREEE (reference sequence). This CDR3 region has 14 residues. About this clone: The target antigen is unknown.

The chain carries TRBV5-4 and TRBJ2-5; D is possibly TRBD1 or TRBD2 (6 bases each). The sequence came from a human donor who had recovered from COVID-19. Sequences were derived from peripheral blood, sampled after recovery from COVID-19. CDR3 loop: CASSLGGAWETQYF. The CDR3 bases are TGTGCCAGCAGCTTGGGGGGGGCTTGGGAGACCCAGTACTTC. Combining the CDR3 with reference TRBV5-4 and TRBJ2-5 gives the whole variable domain ETGVTQSPTHLIKTRGQQVTLRCSSQSGHNTVSWYQQALGQGPQFIFQYYREEENGRGNFPPRFSGLQFPNYSSELNVNALELDDSALYLCASSLGGAWETQYFGPGTRLLVL.